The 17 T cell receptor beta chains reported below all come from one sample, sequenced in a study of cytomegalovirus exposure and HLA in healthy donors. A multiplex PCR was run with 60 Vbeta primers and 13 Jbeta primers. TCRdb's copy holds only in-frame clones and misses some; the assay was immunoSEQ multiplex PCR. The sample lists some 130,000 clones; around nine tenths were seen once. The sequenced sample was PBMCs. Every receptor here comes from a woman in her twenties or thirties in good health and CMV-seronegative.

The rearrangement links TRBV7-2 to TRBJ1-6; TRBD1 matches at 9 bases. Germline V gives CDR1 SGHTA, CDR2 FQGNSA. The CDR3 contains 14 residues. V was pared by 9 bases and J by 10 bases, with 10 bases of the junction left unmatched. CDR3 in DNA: TGTGCCAGTCGAAGGACAGGGGTTTTCTCACCCCTCCACTTT. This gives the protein CASRRTGVFSPLHF.

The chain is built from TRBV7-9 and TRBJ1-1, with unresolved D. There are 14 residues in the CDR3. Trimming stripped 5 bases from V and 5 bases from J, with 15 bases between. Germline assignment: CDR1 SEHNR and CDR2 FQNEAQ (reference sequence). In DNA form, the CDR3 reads TGTGCCAGCAGCCCAAGGCGGGGTTGGACTGAAGCTTTCTTT. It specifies CASSPRRGWTEAFF. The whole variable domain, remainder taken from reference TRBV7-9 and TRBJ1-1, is DTGVSQNPRHKITKRGQNVTFRCDPISEHNRLYWYRQTLGQGPEFLTYFQNEAQLEKSRLLSDRFSAERPKGSFSTLEIQRTEQGDSAMYLCASSPRRGWTEAFFGQGTRLTVV.

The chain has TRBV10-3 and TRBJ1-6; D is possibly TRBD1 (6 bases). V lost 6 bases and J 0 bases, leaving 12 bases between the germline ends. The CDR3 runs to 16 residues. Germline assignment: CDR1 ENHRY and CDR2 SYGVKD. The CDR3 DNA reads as TGTGCCATCAGCAGTCAGGGGAGCTCCTATAATTCACCCCTCCACTTT. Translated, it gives CAISSQGSSYNSPLHF.

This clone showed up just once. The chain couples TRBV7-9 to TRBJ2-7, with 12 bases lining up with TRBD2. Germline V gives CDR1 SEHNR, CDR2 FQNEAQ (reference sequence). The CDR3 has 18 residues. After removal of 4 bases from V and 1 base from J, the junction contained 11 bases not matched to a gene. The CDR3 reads CASSSRGLAGGKSYEQYF. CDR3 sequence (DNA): TGTGCCAGCAGCTCAAGAGGGCTAGCGGGAGGGAAGTCCTACGAGCAGTACTTC.

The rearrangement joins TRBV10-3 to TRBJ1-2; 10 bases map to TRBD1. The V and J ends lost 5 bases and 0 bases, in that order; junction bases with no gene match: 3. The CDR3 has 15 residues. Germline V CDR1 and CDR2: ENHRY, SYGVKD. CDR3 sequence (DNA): TGTGCCATCAGTCCCGGGACAGGGGCTAACTATGGCTACACCTTC. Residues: CAISPGTGANYGYTF.

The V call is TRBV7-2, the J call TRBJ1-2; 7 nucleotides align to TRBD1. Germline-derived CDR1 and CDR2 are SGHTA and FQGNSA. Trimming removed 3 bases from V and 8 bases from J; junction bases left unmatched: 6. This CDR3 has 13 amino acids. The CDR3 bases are TGTGCCAGCAGCTTCACCGGGACAGAGGGCTACACCTTC. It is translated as CASSFTGTEGYTF.

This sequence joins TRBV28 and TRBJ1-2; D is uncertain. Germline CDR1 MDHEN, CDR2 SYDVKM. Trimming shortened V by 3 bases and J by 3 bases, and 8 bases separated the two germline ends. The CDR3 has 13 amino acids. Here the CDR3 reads CASSLNSDYGYTF. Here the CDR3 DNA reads TGTGCCAGCAGTTTGAACAGTGACTATGGCTACACCTTC.

The CDR3 region is CASSPKGTGSTGNTIYF. DNA of the CDR3: TGCGCCAGCAGTCCAAAGGGGACAGGGTCGACTGGAAACACCATATATTTT. This rearrangement joins TRBV4-3 to TRBJ1-3, with 9 bases matching TRBD1. Germline lookup yields CDR1 LGHNA and CDR2 YSLEER. There are 17 residues in the CDR3. V gave up 6 bases and J gave up 2 bases; unmatched junction bases: 11.

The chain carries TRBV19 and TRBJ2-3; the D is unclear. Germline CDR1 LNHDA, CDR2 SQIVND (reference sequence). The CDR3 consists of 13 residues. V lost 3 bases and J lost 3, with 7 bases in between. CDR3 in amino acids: CASSIPLTDTQYF. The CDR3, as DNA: TGTGCCAGTAGTATCCCGTTAACAGATACGCAGTATTTT.

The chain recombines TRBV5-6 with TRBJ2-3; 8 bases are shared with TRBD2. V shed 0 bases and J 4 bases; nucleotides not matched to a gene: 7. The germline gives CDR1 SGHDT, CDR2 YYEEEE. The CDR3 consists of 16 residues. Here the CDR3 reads CASSLVAGAGADTQYF. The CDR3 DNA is TGTGCCAGCAGCTTGGTGGCAGGAGCGGGGGCAGATACGCAGTATTTT.

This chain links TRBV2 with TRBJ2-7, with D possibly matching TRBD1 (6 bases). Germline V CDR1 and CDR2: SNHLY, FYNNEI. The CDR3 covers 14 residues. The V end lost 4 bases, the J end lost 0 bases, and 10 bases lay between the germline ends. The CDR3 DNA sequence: TGTGCCAGCAGTGTGGACAGAAGCTCCTACGAGCAGTACTTC. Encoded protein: CASSVDRSSYEQYF.

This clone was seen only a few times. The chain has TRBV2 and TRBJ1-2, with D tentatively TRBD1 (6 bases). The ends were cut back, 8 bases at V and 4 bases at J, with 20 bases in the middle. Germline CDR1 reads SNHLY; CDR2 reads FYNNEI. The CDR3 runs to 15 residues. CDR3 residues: CASYESLGAGYGYTF. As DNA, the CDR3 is TGTGCCAGCTACGAGAGTTTGGGGGCCGGCTATGGCTACACCTTC.

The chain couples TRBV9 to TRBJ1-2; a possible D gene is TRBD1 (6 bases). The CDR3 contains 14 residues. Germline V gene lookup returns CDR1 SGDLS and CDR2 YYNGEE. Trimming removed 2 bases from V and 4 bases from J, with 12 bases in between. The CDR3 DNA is TGTGCCAGCAGCGTGGACAGTTACTCCTATGGCTACACCTTC. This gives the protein CASSVDSYSYGYTF.

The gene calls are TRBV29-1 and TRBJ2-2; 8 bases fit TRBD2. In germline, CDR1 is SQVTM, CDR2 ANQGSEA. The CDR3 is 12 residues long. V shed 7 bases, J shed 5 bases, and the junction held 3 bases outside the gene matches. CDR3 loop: CSGTSGTGELFF. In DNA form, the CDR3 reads TGCAGCGGTACTAGCGGTACCGGGGAGCTGTTTTTT.

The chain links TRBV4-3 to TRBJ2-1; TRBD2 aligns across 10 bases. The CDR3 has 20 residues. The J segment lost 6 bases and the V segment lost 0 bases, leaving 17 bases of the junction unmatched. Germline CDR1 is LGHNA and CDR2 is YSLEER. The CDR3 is CASSQDSGPGAGGSGNEQFF. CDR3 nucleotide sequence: TGCGCCAGCAGCCAAGATTCAGGGCCGGGAGCGGGAGGGTCCGGCAATGAGCAGTTCTTC.

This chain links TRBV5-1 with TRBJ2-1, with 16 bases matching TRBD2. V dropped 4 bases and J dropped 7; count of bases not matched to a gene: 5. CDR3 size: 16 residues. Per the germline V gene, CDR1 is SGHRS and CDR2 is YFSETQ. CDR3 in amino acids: CASSTGTSGRGNEQFF. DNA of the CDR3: TGCGCCAGCAGCACCGGGACTAGCGGGAGGGGGAATGAGCAGTTCTTC.

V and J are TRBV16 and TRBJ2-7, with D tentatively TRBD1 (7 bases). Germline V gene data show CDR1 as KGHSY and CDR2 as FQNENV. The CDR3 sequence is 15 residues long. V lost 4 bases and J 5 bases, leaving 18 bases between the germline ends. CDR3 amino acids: CASSLKGGQNHEQYF. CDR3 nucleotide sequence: TGTGCCAGCAGCCTCAAGGGGGGACAGAATCACGAGCAGTACTTC.